A selection of T cell receptor beta chains follows, all from one sample in a study of T-cell memory formation after mild COVID-19. TCRdb recomputed calls from the 5' RACE reads with MiXCR, one row per CDR3 protein. Of approximately 150,000 distinct CDR3 sequences in the sample, under 15% were seen once. Sequencing was done on a sample of PBMCs or a T cell subset sorted from them (not recorded which). These receptors all come from a man aged 18-30 years who had mild COVID-19 (a few samples of this study predate the infection). Cell type and time point are not known. Both conserved end residues are part of each CDR3. The order of the fields is clone size, D gene, J gene, V gene, CDR3 protein, CDR3 DNA. D genes are given only for firm matches. Clone sizes are given selectively: once, few, many, or a class where the clone is expanded.

clone size: NA; D gene: NA; J gene: TRBJ1-1; V gene: TRBV5-5; CDR3 protein: CASSLPGNTEAFF; CDR3 DNA: TGTGCCAGCAGCTTGCCAGGGAACACTGAAGCTTTCTTT
clone size: few; D gene: NA; J gene: TRBJ1-1; V gene: TRBV7-3; CDR3 protein: CASSLMSATEAFF; CDR3 DNA: TGTGCCAGCAGCTTAATGTCGGCCACTGAAGCTTTCTTT
clone size: NA; D gene: TRBD2; J gene: TRBJ2-2; V gene: TRBV18; CDR3 protein: CASSPSGENTGELFF; CDR3 DNA: TGTGCCAGCTCACCTAGCGGGGAGAACACCGGGGAGCTGTTTTTT
clone size: many; D gene: NA; J gene: TRBJ2-3; V gene: TRBV29-1; CDR3 protein: CSVVSLLSTDTQYF; CDR3 DNA: TGCAGCGTTGTCAGCCTCCTGAGCACAGATACGCAGTATTTT
clone size: few; D gene: NA; J gene: TRBJ2-2; V gene: TRBV5-6; CDR3 protein: CASSWDQPSTGELFF; CDR3 DNA: TGTGCCAGCAGCTGGGATCAACCTTCCACCGGGGAGCTGTTTTTT
clone size: NA; D gene: TRBD1; J gene: TRBJ2-5; V gene: TRBV7-2; CDR3 protein: CASSLGGQGWETQYF; CDR3 DNA: TGTGCCAGCAGCTTAGGGGGACAGGGCTGGGAGACCCAGTACTTC
clone size: many; D gene: NA; J gene: TRBJ1-5; V gene: TRBV20-1; CDR3 protein: CSARGQLNQPQHF; CDR3 DNA: TGCAGTGCTAGAGGGCAGCTCAATCAGCCCCAGCATTTT
clone size: NA; D gene: NA; J gene: TRBJ2-1; V gene: TRBV29-1; CDR3 protein: CSVARTEGNEQFF; CDR3 DNA: TGCAGCGTCGCACGGACCGAGGGCAATGAGCAGTTCTTC
clone size: few; D gene: TRBD1; J gene: TRBJ1-6; V gene: TRBV5-1; CDR3 protein: CASSLALTGGSPLHF; CDR3 DNA: TGCGCCAGCAGCTTGGCCCTAACAGGGGGTTCACCCCTCCACTTT
clone size: NA; D gene: NA; J gene: TRBJ2-2; V gene: TRBV10-3; CDR3 protein: CAISDVRELFF; CDR3 DNA: TGTGCCATCAGTGATGTCCGGGAGCTGTTTTTT
clone size: NA; D gene: NA; J gene: TRBJ2-5; V gene: TRBV5-1; CDR3 protein: CASSLDPAGARGETQYF; CDR3 DNA: TGCGCCAGCAGCTTGGATCCGGCGGGGGCACGGGGAGAGACCCAGTACTTC
clone size: NA; D gene: TRBD1; J gene: TRBJ2-5; V gene: TRBV5-6; CDR3 protein: CASSSRDRGRETQYF; CDR3 DNA: TGTGCCAGCAGCTCCCGGGACAGGGGGCGGGAGACCCAGTACTTC
clone size: NA; D gene: NA; J gene: TRBJ1-6; V gene: TRBV6-2/TRBV6-3; CDR3 protein: CASRDRYSPLHF; CDR3 DNA: TGTGCCAGCAGAGACCGGTATTCACCCCTCCACTTT
clone size: NA; D gene: TRBD1; J gene: TRBJ1-1; V gene: TRBV20-1; CDR3 protein: CSDRGAGTEAFF; CDR3 DNA: TGCAGCGACAGGGGCGCTGGCACTGAAGCTTTCTTT
clone size: few; D gene: TRBD1; J gene: TRBJ1-2; V gene: TRBV20-1; CDR3 protein: CSARKGTGEAYGYTF; CDR3 DNA: TGCAGTGCTAGAAAAGGGACAGGGGAAGCATATGGCTACACCTTC
clone size: once; D gene: TRBD2; J gene: TRBJ2-5; V gene: TRBV7-2; CDR3 protein: CASSPRLAGRPQETQCF; CDR3 DNA: TGTGCCAGCAGCCCCCGACTAGCGGGGCGACCGCAAGAGACCCAGTGCTTC
clone size: NA; D gene: NA; J gene: TRBJ1-3; V gene: TRBV24-1; CDR3 protein: CATQKAPGNTIYF; CDR3 DNA: TGTGCCACCCAGAAGGCCCCTGGAAACACCATATATTTT
clone size: NA; D gene: NA; J gene: TRBJ1-3; V gene: TRBV4-1; CDR3 protein: CASSSQFRAAGNTIYF; CDR3 DNA: TGCGCCAGCAGCTCCCAATTCAGGGCCGCTGGAAACACCATATATTTT
clone size: NA; D gene: NA; J gene: TRBJ1-1; V gene: TRBV25-1; CDR3 protein: CASRIQGYEAFF; CDR3 DNA: TGTGCCAGCAGGATACAGGGATATGAAGCTTTCTTT
clone size: NA; D gene: NA; J gene: TRBJ1-3; V gene: TRBV5-5; CDR3 protein: CASSSQGNSGNTIYF; CDR3 DNA: TGTGCCAGCAGTTCGCAGGGGAACTCTGGAAACACCATATATTTT
clone size: NA; D gene: TRBD1; J gene: TRBJ2-7; V gene: TRBV12-3/TRBV12-4; CDR3 protein: CASSFYRGDEQYF; CDR3 DNA: TGTGCCAGCAGTTTTTACAGGGGGGACGAGCAGTACTTC
clone size: few; D gene: NA; J gene: TRBJ2-6; V gene: TRBV28; CDR3 protein: CASSPVSGANVLTF; CDR3 DNA: TGTGCCAGCAGCCCAGTCTCTGGGGCCAACGTCCTGACTTTC
clone size: NA; D gene: NA; J gene: TRBJ1-1; V gene: TRBV6-2/TRBV6-3; CDR3 protein: CASSNPGPSLKNTEAFF; CDR3 DNA: TGTGCCAGCAGTAATCCGGGACCAAGCCTCAAGAACACTGAAGCTTTCTTT
clone size: few; D gene: NA; J gene: TRBJ1-5; V gene: TRBV5-5; CDR3 protein: CASSLFASGAGDQPQHF; CDR3 DNA: TGTGCCAGCAGCTTGTTTGCTTCGGGGGCAGGGGATCAGCCCCAGCATTTT
clone size: NA; D gene: TRBD2; J gene: TRBJ2-4; V gene: TRBV7-2; CDR3 protein: CASSLPSGGSYIQYF; CDR3 DNA: TGTGCCAGCAGCTTACCTAGCGGGGGTTCATACATTCAGTACTTC
clone size: NA; D gene: NA; J gene: TRBJ2-2; V gene: TRBV3-1; CDR3 protein: CASSHRGGNTGELFF; CDR3 DNA: TGTGCCAGCAGCCACAGGGGCGGGAACACCGGGGAGCTGTTTTTT
clone size: few; D gene: NA; J gene: TRBJ1-2; V gene: TRBV6-6; CDR3 protein: CASSSAGHDGYTF; CDR3 DNA: TGTGCCAGCAGTTCCGCCGGACATGATGGCTACACCTTC
clone size: NA; D gene: NA; J gene: TRBJ2-2; V gene: TRBV7-2; CDR3 protein: CASSLGRSNTGELFF; CDR3 DNA: TGTGCCAGCAGCTTGGGACGGTCGAACACCGGGGAGCTGTTTTTT
clone size: NA; D gene: TRBD1; J gene: TRBJ1-1; V gene: TRBV6-1; CDR3 protein: CASTRTGGTNTEAFF; CDR3 DNA: TGTGCCAGCACAAGGACAGGGGGCACGAACACTGAAGCTTTCTTT
clone size: once; D gene: NA; J gene: TRBJ1-1; V gene: TRBV6-2/TRBV6-3; CDR3 protein: CASSYLGWDTEAFF; CDR3 DNA: TGTGCCAGCAGTTACCTGGGGTGGGACACTGAAGCTTTCTTT
clone size: few; D gene: TRBD1; J gene: TRBJ2-7; V gene: TRBV5-1; CDR3 protein: CASSPFTGVGENEQYF; CDR3 DNA: TGCGCCAGCAGCCCGTTCACAGGGGTCGGTGAGAACGAGCAGTACTTC
clone size: few; D gene: NA; J gene: TRBJ2-7; V gene: TRBV12-3/TRBV12-4; CDR3 protein: CASSTRGRTYEQYF; CDR3 DNA: TGTGCCAGCAGTACCCGTGGCAGGACCTACGAGCAGTACTTC
clone size: few; D gene: TRBD2; J gene: TRBJ2-3; V gene: TRBV7-3; CDR3 protein: CASSLGASGDTDTQYF; CDR3 DNA: TGTGCCAGCAGCTTAGGTGCTAGCGGGGACACAGATACGCAGTATTTT
clone size: few; D gene: NA; J gene: TRBJ2-7; V gene: TRBV15; CDR3 protein: CATSRDGRGEQYF; CDR3 DNA: TGTGCCACCAGCAGAGACGGAAGGGGCGAGCAGTACTTC
clone size: NA; D gene: NA; J gene: TRBJ2-2; V gene: TRBV4-3; CDR3 protein: CASSHGLGGASPGELFF; CDR3 DNA: TGCGCCAGCAGCCATGGCCTGGGGGGGGCCTCCCCCGGGGAGCTGTTTTTT
clone size: few; D gene: TRBD1; J gene: TRBJ1-1; V gene: TRBV5-1; CDR3 protein: CASSLAGTGDTEAFF; CDR3 DNA: TGCGCCAGCAGCTTGGCCGGGACAGGGGACACTGAAGCTTTCTTT
clone size: NA; D gene: NA; J gene: TRBJ1-5; V gene: TRBV12-3/TRBV12-4; CDR3 protein: CASSTRRVLPDQPQHF; CDR3 DNA: TGTGCCAGCAGTACCCGCCGGGTCCTACCGGATCAGCCCCAGCATTTT
clone size: NA; D gene: NA; J gene: TRBJ2-3; V gene: TRBV9; CDR3 protein: CDSSVGRSTDTQYF; CDR3 DNA: TGTGACAGCAGCGTAGGAAGAAGCACAGATACGCAGTATTTT
clone size: NA; D gene: NA; J gene: TRBJ2-5; V gene: TRBV7-2; CDR3 protein: CASSLARIGETQYF; CDR3 DNA: TGTGCCAGCAGCTTAGCTCGAATAGGGGAGACCCAGTACTTC
clone size: NA; D gene: NA; J gene: TRBJ2-3; V gene: TRBV4-3; CDR3 protein: CASSQDQAATDTQYF; CDR3 DNA: TGCGCCAGCAGCCAAGATCAGGCGGCAACAGATACGCAGTATTTT
clone size: NA; D gene: TRBD2; J gene: TRBJ2-7; V gene: TRBV7-2; CDR3 protein: CASSTTSNSGYEQYF; CDR3 DNA: TGTGCCAGCAGCACGACTAGCAATTCGGGCTACGAGCAGTACTTC
clone size: NA; D gene: NA; J gene: TRBJ1-1; V gene: TRBV7-3; CDR3 protein: CASTPGGTEAFF; CDR3 DNA: TGTGCCAGCACCCCGGGGGGCACTGAAGCTTTCTTT
clone size: few; D gene: NA; J gene: TRBJ1-1; V gene: TRBV12-3/TRBV12-4; CDR3 protein: CASSPPEQTRFEAFF; CDR3 DNA: TGTGCCAGCAGTCCTCCCGAACAGACGAGATTTGAAGCTTTCTTT
clone size: NA; D gene: NA; J gene: TRBJ2-1; V gene: TRBV7-9; CDR3 protein: CASSNVTGDNEQFF; CDR3 DNA: TGTGCCAGCAGCAACGTGACAGGCGACAATGAGCAGTTCTTC
clone size: NA; D gene: NA; J gene: TRBJ2-7; V gene: TRBV25-1; CDR3 protein: CASSGREPYEQYF; CDR3 DNA: TGTGCCAGCAGTGGCAGGGAGCCCTACGAGCAGTACTTC
clone size: NA; D gene: NA; J gene: TRBJ1-1; V gene: TRBV7-2; CDR3 protein: CASSPSPVLGRTEAFF; CDR3 DNA: TGTGCCAGCAGCCCAAGCCCGGTGTTGGGGCGCACTGAAGCTTTCTTT
clone size: few; D gene: NA; J gene: TRBJ1-4; V gene: TRBV27; CDR3 protein: CASRPIQGIGEKLFF; CDR3 DNA: TGTGCCAGCAGACCGATCCAGGGAATCGGTGAAAAACTGTTTTTT
clone size: NA; D gene: TRBD2; J gene: TRBJ2-1; V gene: TRBV20-1; CDR3 protein: CSARGVSGIEQFF; CDR3 DNA: TGCAGTGCTAGAGGGGTTAGCGGGATTGAGCAGTTCTTC
clone size: many; D gene: TRBD2; J gene: TRBJ2-3; V gene: TRBV5-1; CDR3 protein: CASSLGSSGVTDTQYF; CDR3 DNA: TGCGCCAGCAGCTTGGGATCCAGCGGGGTCACAGATACGCAGTATTTT
clone size: many; D gene: NA; J gene: TRBJ1-6; V gene: TRBV2; CDR3 protein: CASRRRSLNSPLHF; CDR3 DNA: TGTGCCAGCAGAAGACGCTCCTTGAATTCACCCCTCCACTTT
clone size: few; D gene: TRBD2; J gene: TRBJ2-1; V gene: TRBV18; CDR3 protein: CASSPTIAGGRVYNEQFF; CDR3 DNA: TGTGCCAGCTCACCGACTATAGCGGGGGGGCGTGTCTACAATGAGCAGTTCTTC
clone size: NA; D gene: NA; J gene: TRBJ2-1; V gene: TRBV6-5; CDR3 protein: CASRDAGSSYNEQFF; CDR3 DNA: TGTGCCAGCAGAGACGCGGGGAGCTCCTACAATGAGCAGTTCTTC